This T cell receptor beta chain is drawn from a study of graft-versus-host responses after intestinal transplantation. Points from the study as a whole: Within the allografts of patients who had graft-donor T cell macrochimerism, graft-versus-host to host-versus-graft clonal ratios were high. Recipient marrow showed GvH clones, some seen first in ileum or blood.

As regards this clone: Its antigen is as yet unknown.

Germline V lookup: CDR1 SNHLY, CDR2 FYNNEI. This CDR3 contains 14 residues. The V and J ends lost 0 bases and 8 bases, in that order; junction bases with no gene match: 4. Method: immunoSEQ multiplex PCR; TCRdb's copy keeps in-frame clones and lacks some. The data hold roughly 96,000 clones, with around nine tenths observed a single time. The V call is TRBV2, the J call TRBJ2-1, with TRBD2 matching 7 bases. Sequencing was performed on unstimulated CD8+ T cells sorted from spleen or lymph node cells, taken before intestinal transplant. The origin of this receptor is a human donor who received an intestinal transplant. Here the CDR3 reads CASSEAGGRYEQFF. DNA of the CDR3: TGTGCCAGCAGTGAAGCGGGAGGGAGGTATGAGCAGTTCTTC. Filled out from reference TRBV2 and TRBJ2-1, the complete variable domain reads EPEVTQTPSHQVTQMGQEVILRCVPISNHLYFYWYRQILGQKVEFLVSFYNNEISEKSEIFDDQFSVERPDGSNFTLKIRSTKLEDSAMYFCASSEAGGRYEQFFGPGTRLTVL.